This T cell receptor (beta chain) stems from a study of T cell repertoires in cytomegalovirus infection. MiXCR, run by TCRdb on the reads, gives a single entry per CDR3 protein. The table lists some 280,000 distinct CDR3 sequences, roughly an eighth of them singletons, with about 10% in the top ten. The table lists this clonotype with a few counts. Sample: PBMCs. The TCR originated in a human donor in good health (CMV status not recorded). Some clones in this sample may be carry-over from other donors' samples.

CDR3 bases: TGCAGCGCCGTCTTGGGTGCCACAGATACGCAGTATTTT. This translates into CSAVLGATDTQYF. The chain joins TRBV20-1 to TRBJ2-3; D call uncertain. The germline V gene encodes CDR1 DFQATT and CDR2 SNEGSKA (reference sequence). The CDR3 covers 13 residues.